This entry lists 28 T cell receptor beta chains sequenced from one sample in a study of regulatory T cells in long-lasting Graves disease. Time point here: newly diagnosed GD, antithyroid drugs for less than 3 months. After RNA was extracted from PBMCs, the TCR library was made from it. HTBI primers from iRepertoire and Arm-PCR of CDR3 regions yielded the TCR beta libraries. TCRdb fed the multiplex PCR reads into MiXCR, producing one record per CDR3 protein. The table has approximately 400,000 distinct CDR3 sequences, 15% seen once. Another study also made use of these data, one on T cells in Graves' hyperthyroidism and ophthalmopathy.

Sample: peripheral blood mononuclear cells (PBMCs), taken at new diagnosis, from a patient treated with antithyroid drugs. These receptors all come from a woman between 35 and 50 years old with Graves disease.

With respect to this clonotype: This may stem from a read error, because a much larger clone lies one nucleotide away. The chain combines TRBV12-5 with TRBJ2-6, with D possibly called TRBD1 or TRBD2 (6 bases each). The CDR3 is 15 residues long. Germline-derived CDR1 and CDR2 are LGHNT and FRNRAP. CDR3: CASGRGGSEANVLTF. In DNA form, the CDR3 reads TGTGCTAGTGGCCGAGGGGGGTCTGAGGCCAACGTCCTGACTTTC.

The rearrangement uses TRBV2 and TRBJ1-1; 9 positions match TRBD1. Germline V lookup: CDR1 SNHLY, CDR2 FYNNEI. With V trimmed by 7 bases and J by 6 bases, 9 bases remained unmatched. The CDR3 is 14 residues long. The CDR3 coding sequence is TGTGCCAGCACCGAACAGGGGGCGATCTCTGAAGCTTTCTTT. It encodes CASTEQGAISEAFF.

This clonotype has ten or more counts. The V call is TRBV11-2, the J call TRBJ2-1; TRBD2 matches at 7 bases. The CDR3 length is 17 residues. After removal of 0 bases from V and 5 bases from J, the junction contained 10 bases not matched to a gene. In germline, CDR1 is SGHAT, CDR2 FQNNGV. CDR3 DNA: TGTGCCAGCAGCTTAGATGCGTGGGAGCGGGGCCACAATGAGCAGTTCTTC. This sequence encodes CASSLDAWERGHNEQFF.

This clonotype was detected ten times or more. This chain joins TRBV7-8 and TRBJ2-5; D is possibly TRBD2 (6 bases). V lost 5 bases to trimming and J lost 3 bases, with 13 bases between them. Germline V CDR1 and CDR2: SGHVS, FQNEAQ. This CDR3 spans 14 amino acids. In nucleotides, the CDR3 is TGTGCCAGCAGCATGACTAGAGAGAAAGAGACCCAGTACTTC. Protein sequence: CASSMTREKETQYF.

This clonotype came up many times. This chain uses TRBV28 with TRBJ2-7; D is perhaps TRBD1 (7 bases). This CDR3 spans 14 amino acids. Germline-derived CDR1 and CDR2 are MDHEN and SYDVKM. The V end lost 6 bases, the J end lost 0 bases, and 12 bases lay between the germline ends. The CDR3 sequence: CASRRQGLSYEQYF. The CDR3 DNA reads as TGTGCCAGCAGACGACAGGGACTCTCCTACGAGCAGTACTTC.

This clonotype was counted at least ten times. The chain is built from TRBV7-9 and TRBJ2-5; 8 bases map to TRBD2. This CDR3 is 13 amino acids long. V lost 3 bases, J lost 7 bases, and 4 bases stayed unmatched. Germline assignment: CDR1 SEHNR and CDR2 FQNEAQ (reference sequence). DNA of the CDR3: TGTGCCAGCAGCTTCGGGGGGGTAGTGACCCAGTACTTC. Protein sequence: CASSFGGVVTQYF. Together with reference TRBV7-9 and TRBJ2-5, the CDR3 gives the full variable domain: DTGVSQNPRHKITKRGQNVTFRCDPISEHNRLYWYRQTLGQGPEFLTYFQNEAQLEKSRLLSDRFSAERPKGSFSTLEIQRTEQGDSAMYLCASSFGGVVTQYFGPGTRLLVL.

The chain links TRBV18 to TRBJ2-3; D is uncertain. Looked up from germline, CDR1 is KGHSH and CDR2 is LQKENI. V was trimmed by 1 base and J by 3 bases, leaving 11 bases between them. This CDR3 has 15 amino acids. The CDR3 reads CASSPRVVETDTQYF. The CDR3 DNA is TGTGCCAGCTCACCACGGGTTGTAGAGACAGATACGCAGTATTTT.

The table lists this clonotype with many counts. The rearrangement links TRBV20-1 to TRBJ2-1, with 12 bases identical to TRBD2. Germline CDR1 and CDR2: DFQATT and SNEGSKA (reference sequence). V shed 1 base, J shed 6 bases, and the junction held 4 bases outside the gene matches. CDR3 length equals 15 residues. CDR3 loop: CSARAGLAGFNEQFF. CDR3 coding DNA: TGCAGTGCTAGAGCGGGACTAGCGGGTTTCAATGAGCAGTTCTTC.

This clonotype has more than one count but fewer than ten. The chain is built from TRBV20-1 and TRBJ2-6, with D possibly being TRBD2 (5 bases). CDR1 is DFQATT, CDR2 SNEGSKA, per germline (reference sequence). Trimming took off 1 base at V and 3 bases at J, with 16 bases between the two ends. The CDR3 is made up of 17 amino acids. Written as DNA, the CDR3 is TGCAGTGCTAGAGGACGGGATGGATTTCTTGGGGCCAACGTCCTGACTTTC. It is translated as CSARGRDGFLGANVLTF.

Worth noting for this clonotype: This is likely an artifact of a read error, given a far larger clone one base away. The chain employs TRBV7-9 and TRBJ2-2; 11 nucleotides align to TRBD2. CDR3 size: 17 residues. Trimming took 5 bases from V and 8 from J; bases not matched to a gene: 13. CDR1 is SEHNR, CDR2 FQNEAQ, per germline (reference sequence). CDR3 loop: CASSRTLGLAEGGELFF. DNA for the CDR3: TGTGCCAGCAGCCGAACTCTGGGACTAGCGGAGGGGGGGGAGCTGTTTTTT. Together with reference TRBV7-9 and TRBJ2-2, the CDR3 gives the full variable domain: DTGVSQNPRHKITKRGQNVTFRCDPISEHNRLYWYRQTLGQGPEFLTYFQNEAQLEKSRLLSDRFSAERPKGSFSTLEIQRTEQGDSAMYLCASSRTLGLAEGGELFFGEGSRLTVL.

This chain joins TRBV20-1 and TRBJ2-3; 7 positions match TRBD2. Germline trimming cut 2 bases from V and 1 base from J; bases unmatched to any gene: 6. The germline V gene encodes CDR1 DFQATT and CDR2 SNEGSKA (reference sequence). The CDR3 is 15 residues long. DNA of the CDR3: TGCAGTGCTAGACCGAGCGGGGCCGGCACAGATACGCAGTATTTT. This sequence encodes CSARPSGAGTDTQYF.

At least ten counts were recorded for this clonotype. The chain employs TRBV11-3 and TRBJ1-3; no reliable D call. Germline CDR1 SGHNT, CDR2 YENEEA. V lost 1 base, J lost 3 bases, and 7 bases lay in between. CDR3 size: 14 residues. CDR3 region: CASSLAQYGNTIYF. CDR3 DNA sequence: TGTGCCAGCAGCTTAGCTCAATATGGAAACACCATATATTTT.

This clonotype was seen repeatedly, ten times or more. V usage is TRBV12-3 or TRBV12-4 and J usage is TRBJ2-3; D is ambiguous. Trimming stripped 6 bases from V and 7 bases from J, with 20 bases between. The CDR3 has 15 residues. The chain's CDR3 is CASSSADKVSNTQYF. In DNA form, the CDR3 reads TGTGCCAGCAGCTCAGCTGATAAGGTGTCGAATACGCAGTATTTT.

Only a few counts were recorded for this clonotype. The chain is built from TRBV13 and TRBJ2-3; D is undetermined. The CDR3 totals 13 residues. Trimming shortened V by 5 bases and J by 0 bases, and 6 bases separated the two germline ends. Germline assignment: CDR1 PRHDT and CDR2 FYEKMQ (reference sequence). This CDR3 is CASSDLSTDTQYF. The CDR3, as DNA: TGTGCCAGCAGCGACCTAAGCACAGATACGCAGTATTTT.

The V gene is TRBV2, the J gene TRBJ2-2, with 9 nucleotides matching TRBD2. This CDR3 spans 16 amino acids. CDR1 is SNHLY, CDR2 FYNNEI, per germline. The V gene end was trimmed by 2 bases and the J gene end by 6 bases; junction bases not matched to a gene: 7. CDR3 loop: CASSELAGGIPGELFF. CDR3 nucleotide sequence: TGTGCCAGCAGTGAACTGGCGGGAGGGATCCCCGGGGAGCTGTTTTTT.

At least ten counts were recorded for this clonotype. This CDR3 reads CASRGQGSYEQYF. DNA of the CDR3: TGTGCCAGCAGAGGACAGGGTTCCTACGAGCAGTACTTC. This rearrangement joins TRBV28 to TRBJ2-7; the match to TRBD1 covers 8 bases. Germline V gene data show CDR1 as MDHEN and CDR2 as SYDVKM. The CDR3 is 13 residues long. Trimming cost V 6 bases and J 1 base; bases outside gene matches: 2.

This clonotype was counted many times. This sequence joins TRBV19 and TRBJ2-1; D is unclear. V was trimmed by 1 base and J by 10 bases, leaving 5 bases between them. This CDR3 is built from 11 residues. The germline V gene has CDR1 LNHDA and CDR2 SQIVND (reference sequence). The CDR3 DNA reads as TGTGCCAGTAGTATAGGTCTAGAGCAGTTCTTC. Translated: CASSIGLEQFF.

In regard to this clonotype: One end of the junction is discordant with germline, which a read error may explain. The chain couples TRBV19 to TRBJ2-6; TRBD1 is a possible D gene (6 bases). CDR3 length: 18 residues. Germline CDR1 reads LNHDA; CDR2 reads SQIVND (reference sequence). The CDR3 nucleotides are TGTGCCAGTAGGCGGACAGCCCTATTAAACTCTAGGGCCAACGTCCTGACTTTC. Translation gives CASRRTALLNSRANVLTF.

This clonotype was recorded at least ten times. This rearrangement joins TRBV7-3 to TRBJ2-3; no definite D call. Trimming took 5 bases from V and 0 from J, leaving 12 bases between them. The CDR3 totals 15 residues. Germline values: CDR1 SGHTA, CDR2 FQGTGA. The CDR3 loop reads CASSKWSRSTDTQYF. DNA of the CDR3: TGTGCCAGCAGCAAGTGGTCCCGGAGCACAGATACGCAGTATTTT.

The table lists this clonotype with many counts. V usage is TRBV11-2 and J usage is TRBJ2-1; 11 bases line up with TRBD2. Germline V CDR1 and CDR2: SGHAT, FQNNGV. The junction had 4 bases not matched to a gene; V was cut back by 1 base and J by 8 bases. The CDR3 runs to 15 residues. In DNA, the CDR3 is TGTGCCAGCAGCTTAGTGGGACTAGCGGCGGATGAGCAGTTCTTC. It translates to CASSLVGLAADEQFF. Based on the CDR3 plus reference TRBV11-2 and TRBJ2-1, the full variable domain is EAGVAQSPRYKIIEKRQSVAFWCNPISGHATLYWYQQILGQGPKLLIQFQNNGVVDDSQLPKDRFSAERLKGVDSTLKIQPAKLEDSAVYLCASSLVGLAADEQFFGPGTRLTVL.

For this clonotype: A far more abundant clone sits one base away, making this likely a read error. The missing conserved phenylalanine or tryptophan at the end of this CDR3 makes a read error likely. V usage is TRBV2 and J usage is TRBJ2-5; 13 bases are shared with TRBD2. TRBJ2-1 explains the end of the DNA better; the J call may be wrong. The germline V gene encodes CDR1 SNHLY and CDR2 FYNNEI. The CDR3 consists of 13 residues. The CDR3 is CASSTSGRDEQFL. The CDR3 DNA sequence: TGTGCCAGCAGCACTAGCGGGAGGGATGAGCAGTTCCTC.

This clonotype showed up just a few times. The chain recombines TRBV19 with TRBJ1-2; tentatively, D is TRBD1 (6 bases). V dropped 0 bases and J dropped 6 bases, with 14 bases sitting between them. Germline CDR1 LNHDA, CDR2 SQIVND (reference sequence). The CDR3 has 15 residues. Written as DNA, the CDR3 is TGTGCCAGTAGTATAGATCAGGGGCTGTCGGATGGCTACACCTTC. Residues: CASSIDQGLSDGYTF.

This clonotype appeared many times. The chain is built from TRBV28 and TRBJ2-7, with TRBD2 as a possible D gene (5 bases). CDR1 MDHEN and CDR2 SYDVKM come from the germline V gene. Trimming shortened V by 6 bases and J by 3 bases, and 18 bases separated the two germline ends. The CDR3 length is 15 residues. The DNA of the CDR3 is TGTGCCAGCAGGTTACCTCGGGGAATCGGCTACGAGCAGTACTTC. Its translation: CASRLPRGIGYEQYF.

In regard to this clonotype: A much larger clone lies one base from this, so it may be a read error. The chain couples TRBV30 to TRBJ1-1; D is perhaps TRBD1 (5 bases). Germline V gives CDR1 GTSNPN, CDR2 SVGIG (reference sequence). The CDR3 runs to 13 residues. CDR3 protein: CAWSPSLGTEASF. The CDR3, as DNA: TGTGCCTGGAGTCCCTCCCTGGGGACTGAAGCTTCCTTT.

The J gene is TRBJ1-4, the V gene TRBV10-2; possible D gene TRBD1, 5 bases. Trimming shortened V by 0 bases and J by 4 bases, and 12 bases separated the two germline ends. The germline V gene has CDR1 WSHSY and CDR2 SAAADI. This CDR3 has 16 residues. Written as DNA, the CDR3 is TGCGCCAGCAGTGAGTCTGAGGAGGGGTATAATGAAAAACTGTTTTTT. Translation: CASSESEEGYNEKLFF.

V gene TRBV27 combines with J gene TRBJ2-1; 12 nucleotides align to TRBD2. CDR1 is MNHEY and CDR2 is SMNVEV in the germline V gene (reference sequence). J was trimmed by 8 bases and V by 5 bases; bases with no gene match: 4. CDR3 length: 14 amino acids. DNA for the CDR3: TGTGCCAGCAGTCCTAGGACTAGCGGGGATGAGCAGTTCTTC. As protein: CASSPRTSGDEQFF.

This clonotype was seen a few times. The chain couples TRBV5-1 to TRBJ2-7; 8 bases are shared with TRBD2. V dropped 6 bases and J dropped 2; count of bases not matched to a gene: 7. This CDR3 spans 14 amino acids. Germline V gene sequence: CDR1 SGHRS, CDR2 YFSETQ. DNA for the CDR3: TGCGCCAGCACCCCGACTAGCGCCGCCTACGAGCAGTACTTC. Translated: CASTPTSAAYEQYF.

CDR3 nucleotide sequence: TGTGCCAGCAGCTTGGGGGTAGGGGGGGCAGGAGGCTATGGCTACACCTTC. Amino acid sequence: CASSLGVGGAGGYGYTF. The V call is TRBV5-4, the J call TRBJ1-2; a weak D match, TRBD1 (6 bases). The CDR3 is 17 amino acids. V lost 0 bases and J 4 bases, leaving 19 bases between the germline ends. Germline CDR1 is SGHNT and CDR2 is YYREEE (reference sequence).